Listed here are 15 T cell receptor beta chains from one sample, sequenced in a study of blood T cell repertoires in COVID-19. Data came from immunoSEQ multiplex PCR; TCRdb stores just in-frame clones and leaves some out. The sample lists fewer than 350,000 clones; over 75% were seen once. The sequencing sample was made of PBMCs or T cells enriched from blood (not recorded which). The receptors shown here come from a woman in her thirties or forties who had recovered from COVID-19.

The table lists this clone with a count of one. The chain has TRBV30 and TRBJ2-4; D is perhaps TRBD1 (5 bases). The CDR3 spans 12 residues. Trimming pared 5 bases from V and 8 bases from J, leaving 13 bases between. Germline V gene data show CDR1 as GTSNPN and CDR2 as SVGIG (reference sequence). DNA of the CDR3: TGTGCCTGGGATAGGGGCGAAGACATTCAGTACTTC. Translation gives CAWDRGEDIQYF.

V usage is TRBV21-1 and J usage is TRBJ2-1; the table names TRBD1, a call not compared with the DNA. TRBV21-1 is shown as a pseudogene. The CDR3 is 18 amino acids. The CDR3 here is CASSKDERARGSYNEQFF. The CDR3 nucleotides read TGTGCCAGCAGCAAAGATGAGAGGGCCAGGGGCTCCTACAATGAGCAGTTCTTC.

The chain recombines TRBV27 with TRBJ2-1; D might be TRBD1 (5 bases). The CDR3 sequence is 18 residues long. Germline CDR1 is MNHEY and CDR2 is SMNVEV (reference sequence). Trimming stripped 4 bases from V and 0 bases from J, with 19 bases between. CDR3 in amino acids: CASSSRQLPTISYNEQFF. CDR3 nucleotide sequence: TGTGCCAGCAGTTCCCGACAGTTACCCACCATCTCCTACAATGAGCAGTTCTTC.

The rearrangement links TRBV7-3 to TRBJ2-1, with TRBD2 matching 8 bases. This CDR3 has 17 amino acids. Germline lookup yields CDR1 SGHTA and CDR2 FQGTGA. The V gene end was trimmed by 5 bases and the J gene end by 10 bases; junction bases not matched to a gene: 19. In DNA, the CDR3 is TGTGCCAGCAGCCCTCCTACAGCGGGAGAGGGGCTCGGGGAGCAGTTCTTC. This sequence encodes CASSPPTAGEGLGEQFF. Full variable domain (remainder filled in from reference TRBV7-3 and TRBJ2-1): GAGVSQTPSNKVTEKGKYVELRCDPISGHTALYWYRQSLGQGPEFLIYFQGTGAADDSGLPNDRFFAVRPEGSVSTLKIQRTERGDSAVYLCASSPPTAGEGLGEQFFGPGTRLTVL.

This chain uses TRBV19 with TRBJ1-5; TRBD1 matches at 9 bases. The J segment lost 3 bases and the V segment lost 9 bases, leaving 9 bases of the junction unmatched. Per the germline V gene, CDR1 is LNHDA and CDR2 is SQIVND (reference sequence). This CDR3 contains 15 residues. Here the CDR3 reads CASKIDRGNNQPQHF. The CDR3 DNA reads TGTGCCAGCAAGATAGACAGGGGGAACAATCAGCCCCAGCATTTT.

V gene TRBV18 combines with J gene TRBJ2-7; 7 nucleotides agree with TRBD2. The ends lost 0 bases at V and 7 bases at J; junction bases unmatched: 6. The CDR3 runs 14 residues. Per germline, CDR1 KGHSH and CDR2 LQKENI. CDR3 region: CASSPPVQAGEQYF. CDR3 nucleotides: TGTGCCAGCTCACCACCAGTACAAGCGGGAGAGCAGTACTTC.

The CDR3 DNA reads TGTGCCAGCACCCGAGAGGTGGGGGCCCAAGAGACCCAGTACTTC. Translation: CASTREVGAQETQYF. V usage is TRBV11-2 and J usage is TRBJ2-5; the D gene is possibly TRBD1 (6 bases). Germline lookup yields CDR1 SGHAT and CDR2 FQNNGV. This CDR3 has 15 amino acids. The V gene lost 7 bases and the J gene lost 1 base, with 16 bases spanning the gap.

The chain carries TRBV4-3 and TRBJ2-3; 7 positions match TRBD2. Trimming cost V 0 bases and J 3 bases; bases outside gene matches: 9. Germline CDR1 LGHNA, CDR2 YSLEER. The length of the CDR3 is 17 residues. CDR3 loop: CASSQDWSGNPTDTQYF. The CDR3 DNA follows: TGCGCCAGCAGCCAAGATTGGAGCGGGAATCCAACAGATACGCAGTATTTT.

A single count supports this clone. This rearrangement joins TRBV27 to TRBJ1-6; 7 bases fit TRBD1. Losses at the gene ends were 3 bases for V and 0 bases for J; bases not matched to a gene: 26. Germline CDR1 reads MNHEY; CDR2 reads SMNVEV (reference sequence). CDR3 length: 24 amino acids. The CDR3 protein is CASSLALVYPGQRHQSSYNSPLHF. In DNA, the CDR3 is TGTGCCAGCAGTTTGGCGCTTGTCTACCCGGGACAGAGACATCAAAGCTCCTATAATTCACCCCTCCACTTT.

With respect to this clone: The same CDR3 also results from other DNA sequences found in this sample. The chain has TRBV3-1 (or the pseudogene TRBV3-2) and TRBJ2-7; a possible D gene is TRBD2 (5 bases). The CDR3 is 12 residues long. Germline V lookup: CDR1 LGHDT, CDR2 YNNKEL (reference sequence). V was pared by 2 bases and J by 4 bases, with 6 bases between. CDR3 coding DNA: TGTGCCAGCAGCCAATCGGGGTACGAGCAGTACTTC. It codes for CASSQSGYEQYF.

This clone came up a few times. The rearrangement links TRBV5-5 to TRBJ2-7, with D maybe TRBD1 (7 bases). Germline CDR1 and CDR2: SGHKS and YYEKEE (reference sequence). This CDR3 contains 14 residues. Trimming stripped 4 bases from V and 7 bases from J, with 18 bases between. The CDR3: CASSPGQTGREQYF. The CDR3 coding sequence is TGTGCCAGCAGCCCGGGACAGACGGGGAGGGAGCAGTACTTC.

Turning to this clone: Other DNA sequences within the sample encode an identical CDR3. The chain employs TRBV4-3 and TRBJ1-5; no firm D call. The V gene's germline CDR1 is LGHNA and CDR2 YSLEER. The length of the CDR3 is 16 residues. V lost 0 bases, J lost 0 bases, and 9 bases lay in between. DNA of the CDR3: TGCGCCAGCAGCCAAGAACGGGAGTATAGCAATCAGCCCCAGCATTTT. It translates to CASSQEREYSNQPQHF.

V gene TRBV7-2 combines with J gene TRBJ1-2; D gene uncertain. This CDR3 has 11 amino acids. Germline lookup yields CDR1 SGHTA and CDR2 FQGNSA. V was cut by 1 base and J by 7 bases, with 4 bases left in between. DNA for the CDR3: TGTGCCAGCAGCTTAGTTCGTGGCTACACCTTC. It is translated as CASSLVRGYTF.

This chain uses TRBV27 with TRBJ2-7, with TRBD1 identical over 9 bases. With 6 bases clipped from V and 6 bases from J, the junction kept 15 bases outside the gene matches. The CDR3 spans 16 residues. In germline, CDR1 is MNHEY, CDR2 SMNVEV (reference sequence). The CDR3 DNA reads TGTGCCAGCAGACTAATACAGGGGGCGCGGTTTGGCGAGCAGTACTTC. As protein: CASRLIQGARFGEQYF.

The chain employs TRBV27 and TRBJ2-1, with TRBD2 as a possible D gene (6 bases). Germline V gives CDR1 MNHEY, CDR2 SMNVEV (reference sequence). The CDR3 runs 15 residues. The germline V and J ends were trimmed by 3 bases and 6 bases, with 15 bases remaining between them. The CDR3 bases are TGTGCCAGCAGTTTGATGTTGGGACTGAGCAATGAGCAGTTCTTC. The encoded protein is CASSLMLGLSNEQFF.